These 3 T cell receptor beta chains share one sample of origin, sequenced in a study of blood T cell repertoires in COVID-19. Only in-frame clones appear in the TCRdb table, and some are missing; sequencing was by immunoSEQ multiplex PCR. The sample has roughly 100,000 clones; 81% are singletons. The material sequenced was peripheral blood. Every receptor here comes from a woman in her 70s with acute or convalescent COVID-19.

This chain connects TRBV11-1 to TRBJ2-3; D is perhaps TRBD2 (6 bases). The CDR3 spans 15 residues. The germline V and J ends were trimmed by 3 bases and 2 bases, with 12 bases remaining between them. Germline CDR1 SGHAT, CDR2 FQDESV (reference sequence). CDR3 bases: TGTGCCAGCAGCTTCGGGGGAGAGTACACAGATACGCAGTATTTT. This encodes CASSFGGEYTDTQYF.

CDR3 in amino acids: CSVEEASGGAGGELFF. The CDR3 coding sequence is TGCAGCGTTGAAGAGGCTAGCGGGGGGGCTGGCGGGGAGCTGTTTTTT. The rearrangement uses TRBV29-1 and TRBJ2-2; 12 bases line up with TRBD2. The CDR3 runs to 16 residues. Looked up from germline, CDR1 is SQVTM and CDR2 is ANQGSEA. V lost 0 bases to trimming and J lost 7 bases; unmatched junction nucleotides: 6.

The rearrangement joins TRBV6-2 or TRBV6-3 to TRBJ1-2; D possibly corresponds to TRBD1 (5 bases). CDR3 length: 15 amino acids. Trimming took 5 bases from V and 0 from J, leaving 13 bases between them. Germline assignment: CDR1 MNHEY and CDR2 SVGEGT. CDR3 residues: CASSDTGKANYGYTF. For the CDR3, the DNA is TGTGCCAGCAGTGATACAGGCAAAGCTAACTATGGCTACACCTTC.